One and the same sample provided the 24 T cell receptor beta chains below, sequenced in a study of CD4 T cells in lung cancer. The table came from immunoSEQ multiplex PCR; TCRdb's copy has only in-frame clones and leaves some out. The sample lists some 9,300 clones, around 66% occurring once. From the same resection, lung tissue at least 3 cm from the malignant lesion was taken. The sequencing sample was made of normal lung tissue taken away from the tumor. The receptors derive from a man in his sixties with non-small cell lung cancer.

The chain couples TRBV5-1 to TRBJ2-3; 11 nucleotides match TRBD1. Losses at the gene ends were 0 bases for V and 4 bases for J; bases not matched to a gene: 4. Germline CDR1 SGHRS, CDR2 YFSETQ. CDR3 size: 16 residues. The CDR3 coding sequence is TGCGCCAGCAGCTTGGACTGGGACAGGGGGTCAGATACGCAGTATTTT. Its translation: CASSLDWDRGSDTQYF.

The chain has TRBV7-8 and TRBJ1-2; a possible D gene is TRBD1 (6 bases). The CDR3 covers 15 residues. Trimming stripped 1 base from V and 2 bases from J, with 11 bases between. Germline V gene lookup returns CDR1 SGHVS and CDR2 FQNEAQ. The CDR3 is CASSLEDRINYGYTF. The CDR3 DNA reads as TGTGCCAGCAGCTTAGAGGACAGAATAAACTATGGCTACACCTTC. Full variable domain (missing parts from reference TRBV7-8 and TRBJ1-2): GAGVSQSPRYKVAKRGQDVALRCDPISGHVSLFWYQQALGQGPEFLTYFQNEAQLDKSGLPSDRFFAERPEGSVSTLKIQRTQQEDSAVYLCASSLEDRINYGYTFGSGTRLTVV.

The chain is built from TRBV7-8 and TRBJ2-3; D is possibly TRBD1 (5 bases). The V gene lost 2 bases and the J gene lost 4 bases, with 13 bases spanning the gap. The germline gives CDR1 SGHVS, CDR2 FQNEAQ. The CDR3 is made up of 15 amino acids. This CDR3 is CASSLQGILSDTQYF. CDR3 DNA sequence: TGTGCCAGCAGCTTACAGGGTATCTTATCAGATACGCAGTATTTT.

This clone was found a few times. This chain uses TRBV14 with TRBJ2-5; 7 bases fit TRBD1. The germline CDR1 and CDR2 sequences are SGHDN and FVKESK. The CDR3 is 14 amino acids. The V segment lost 3 bases and the J segment 3 bases; nucleotides outside the gene matches: 4. The CDR3, as DNA: TGTGCCAGCAGCCACCTTACAGGGGAAGAGACCCAGTACTTC. Encoded protein: CASSHLTGEETQYF.

The chain recombines TRBV4-2 with TRBJ1-2; tentatively, D is TRBD1 (5 bases). The CDR3 sequence is 15 residues long. The germline CDR1 and CDR2 sequences are LGHNA and YNFKEQ. V lost 0 bases to trimming and J lost 6 bases, with 14 bases between them. CDR3 sequence: CASSQESAGSDGYTF. The CDR3 nucleotides read TGTGCCAGCAGCCAAGAGTCGGCAGGGTCGGATGGCTACACCTTC.

This chain links TRBV10-2 with TRBJ1-2; 10 bases agree with TRBD1. Germline CDR1 is WSHSY and CDR2 is SAAADI. CDR3 size: 14 residues. After removal of 5 bases from V and 6 bases from J, the junction contained 6 bases not matched to a gene. CDR3 loop: CASSPRGTGDGYTF. The CDR3, as DNA: TGCGCCAGCAGTCCTAGAGGGACAGGGGATGGCTACACCTTC.

This clone occurred a few times. The chain combines TRBV30 with TRBJ2-3; no clear D. The CDR3 sequence is 11 residues long. The ends were cut back, 2 bases at V and 6 bases at J, with 6 bases in the middle. CDR1 is GTSNPN and CDR2 is SVGIG in the germline V gene (reference sequence). This chain's CDR3 is CAWSPRDTQYF. The CDR3 DNA is TGTGCCTGGAGTCCGAGGGATACGCAGTATTTT.

The V and J genes are TRBV25-1 and TRBJ1-2; the match to TRBD1 covers 9 bases. CDR1 MGHDK and CDR2 SYGVNS come from the germline V gene. The CDR3 covers 15 residues. J lost 4 bases, V lost 5 bases, and 8 bases had no gene match. This chain's CDR3 is CASSPPGTGIYGYTF. In DNA, the CDR3 is TGTGCCAGCAGTCCCCCCGGGACAGGGATCTATGGCTACACCTTC.

This clone came up a few times. The chain has TRBV29-1 and TRBJ2-5; no definite D call. Germline CDR1 reads SQVTM; CDR2 reads ANQGSEA. V lost 6 bases and J 1 base, leaving 6 bases between the germline ends. CDR3 length: 11 residues. The CDR3 is CSVGTQETQYF. Written as DNA, the CDR3 is TGCAGCGTGGGCACCCAAGAGACCCAGTACTTC.

This chain connects TRBV5-1 to TRBJ1-1; 7 bases agree with TRBD1. Germline V lookup: CDR1 SGHRS, CDR2 YFSETQ. Losses at the gene ends were 4 bases for V and 7 bases for J; bases not matched to a gene: 16. The CDR3 runs to 16 residues. This CDR3 is CASSRPTGRGGFEAFF. The CDR3 coding sequence is TGCGCCAGCAGCCGACCGACAGGGCGCGGGGGGTTTGAAGCTTTCTTT.

The rearrangement joins TRBV6-1 to TRBJ1-6, with 7 bases lining up with TRBD1. J was trimmed by 10 bases and V by 4 bases; bases with no gene match: 7. The CDR3 consists of 14 residues. The germline gives CDR1 MNHNS, CDR2 SASEGT. The CDR3 sequence: CASSVGQVGSPLHF. The CDR3 coding sequence is TGTGCCAGCAGTGTCGGACAGGTTGGATCACCCCTCCACTTT.

CDR3 nucleotide sequence: TGTGCCAGCAGCCTAACAGGGGCTGCCGGGGAGCTGTTTTTT. Protein: CASSLTGAAGELFF. The V gene is TRBV7-6, the J gene TRBJ2-2; 7 positions agree with TRBD1. J gave up 6 bases and V 5 bases, and 6 bases lay outside the gene matches. There are 14 residues in the CDR3. The V gene's germline CDR1 is SGHVS and CDR2 FNYEAQ.

This clone has ten or more counts. The chain has TRBV6-5 and TRBJ2-2, with D tentatively TRBD2 (7 bases). The CDR3 is made up of 14 amino acids. Germline CDR1 is MNHEY and CDR2 is SVGAGI. The V end was cut by 6 bases, the J end by 7 bases, with 15 bases between. The CDR3 DNA follows: TGTGCCAGCAGGTGGGGGGGCCGGGACGGGGAGCTGTTTTTT. It is translated as CASRWGGRDGELFF.

This rearrangement joins TRBV5-4 to TRBJ2-3, with 8 bases aligning to TRBD2. The CDR3 is made up of 14 amino acids. The J segment lost 5 bases and the V segment lost 2 bases, leaving 4 bases of the junction unmatched. Looked up from germline, CDR1 is SGHNT and CDR2 is YYREEE (reference sequence). The CDR3 DNA reads TGTGCCAGCAGCTTAGCGGGAGTGGAAGATACGCAGTATTTT. It yields the protein CASSLAGVEDTQYF. Based on the CDR3 plus reference TRBV5-4 and TRBJ2-3, the full variable domain is ETGVTQSPTHLIKTRGQQVTLRCSSQSGHNTVSWYQQALGQGPQFIFQYYREEENGRGNFPPRFSGLQFPNYSSELNVNALELDDSALYLCASSLAGVEDTQYFGPGTRLTVL.

This clone was detected a few times. This chain uses TRBV5-6 with TRBJ2-7, with D hard to call. The CDR3 totals 14 residues. Germline CDR1 and CDR2: SGHDT and YYEEEE. V was clipped by 2 bases and J by 0 bases, with 9 bases between them. The CDR3 region has the DNA TGTGCCAGCAGCTTCGTGACAAACTCCTACGAGCAGTACTTC. It yields the protein CASSFVTNSYEQYF.

The chain employs TRBV9 and TRBJ2-2; D gene unclear. CDR1 and CDR2 from the germline V gene are SGDLS and YYNGEE. The CDR3 sequence is 13 residues long. V was shortened by 0 bases and J by 8 bases, with 8 bases between the two germline ends. CDR3 in amino acids: CASSVEAAGELFF. CDR3 sequence (DNA): TGTGCCAGCAGCGTAGAGGCAGCGGGGGAGCTGTTTTTT.

The chain is built from TRBV30 and TRBJ2-4, with 8 nucleotides matching TRBD2. The CDR3 length is 17 residues. V lost 2 bases and J lost 0; bases outside the gene matches: 9. Germline-derived CDR1 and CDR2 are GTSNPN and SVGIG (reference sequence). The DNA for the CDR3 is TGTGCCTGGAGTCCGGCGGGAGGCTACTTAGCCAAAAACATTCAGTACTTC. The encoded protein is CAWSPAGGYLAKNIQYF. The full variable domain, its missing parts supplied by reference TRBV30 and TRBJ2-4, is SQTIHQWPATLVQPVGSPLSLECTVEGTSNPNLYWYRQAAGRGLQLLFYSVGIGQISSEVPQNLSASRPQDRQFILSSKKLLLSDSGFYLCAWSPAGGYLAKNIQYFGAGTRLSVL.

The V and J genes are TRBV7-2 and TRBJ2-5; D gene uncertain. Germline V gene sequence: CDR1 SGHTA, CDR2 FQGNSA. The CDR3 loop spans 16 amino acids. The V end lost 3 bases, the J end lost 0 bases, and 14 bases lay between the germline ends. The CDR3 sequence: CASSFNPRLYQETQYF. In DNA, the CDR3 is TGTGCCAGCAGCTTTAACCCGCGGCTGTACCAAGAGACCCAGTACTTC.

CDR3: CASSREPETRDEQYF. In DNA, the CDR3 is TGTGCCAGCAGTCGGGAACCGGAGACGCGCGATGAGCAGTACTTC. V and J are TRBV6-6 and TRBJ2-7; a weak D match, TRBD2 (5 bases). Per germline, CDR1 MNHNY and CDR2 SVGAGI (reference sequence). The V and J ends lost 5 bases and 7 bases respectively, with 21 bases between them. The CDR3 runs 15 residues.

This clone has just a few counts. The chain joins TRBV2 to TRBJ2-1; 9 nucleotides match TRBD2. The junction had 5 bases not matched to a gene; V was cut back by 8 bases and J by 3 bases. Germline CDR1 is SNHLY and CDR2 is FYNNEI. The length of the CDR3 is 14 residues. CDR3 nucleotides: TGTGCCAGCGATCTAGCGGGAATCTACAATGAGCAGTTCTTC. Protein sequence: CASDLAGIYNEQFF.

The chain has TRBV2 and TRBJ2-7, with 13 nucleotides matching TRBD2. The V segment lost 8 bases and the J segment 2 bases; nucleotides outside the gene matches: 9. The CDR3 is made up of 16 amino acids. The V gene's germline CDR1 is SNHLY and CDR2 FYNNEI. The CDR3 here is CASGGRGTSGTYEQYF. DNA of the CDR3: TGTGCCAGCGGGGGCAGGGGGACTAGCGGGACCTACGAGCAGTACTTC.

V gene TRBV4-2 combines with J gene TRBJ2-3; the match to TRBD2 covers 7 bases. Germline-derived CDR1 and CDR2 are LGHNA and YNFKEQ. The CDR3 has 16 amino acids. Unmatched junction bases numbered 9, after V lost 3 bases and J lost 3 bases. CDR3 coding DNA: TGTGCCAGCAGCCACGCCCGGACTAGTCTAACAGATACGCAGTATTTT. This translates into CASSHARTSLTDTQYF.

This clone was detected once. The rearrangement links TRBV6-1 to TRBJ2-5; 10 nucleotides match TRBD2. Germline V gives CDR1 MNHNS, CDR2 SASEGT. Trimming at V came to 2 bases and at J to 6 bases, leaving 15 bases not matched to a gene. This CDR3 spans 18 amino acids. The CDR3 nucleotides read TGTGCCAGCAGTGAAAGGGCTAGCGGGAGCGTGGGGATGAAGACCCAGTACTTC. Its protein is CASSERASGSVGMKTQYF.

The V gene is TRBV6-1, the J gene TRBJ2-5; D unclear. V dropped 11 bases and J dropped 4 bases, with 17 bases sitting between them. The CDR3 covers 13 residues. CDR1 is MNHNS, CDR2 SASEGT, per germline. The CDR3 nucleotides read TGTGCCTACTCTCCAACGGAGATAGAGACCCAGTACTTC. This encodes CAYSPTEIETQYF.